The 26 T cell receptor beta chains given below trace back to one sample, sequenced in a study of blood T cells in healthy people across ages. With a J-beta primer mix and a sample-barcoded 5' primer, a second PCR ran about 7 to 11 cycles. MiXCR, applied by TCRdb to the 5' RACE reads, yields one record per CDR3 protein. The table lists 760,000 or so distinct CDR3 sequences, around 25% of them singletons. These data were also reused for a study on T cells of mothers and their children.

The sequencing input was blood. The receptors derive from a boy younger than 18 in good health.

This clonotype has just a few counts. The chain employs TRBV18 and TRBJ2-5; unclear D gene. The ends were cut back, 2 bases at V and 3 bases at J, with 7 bases in the middle. The germline V gene has CDR1 KGHSH and CDR2 LQKENI. The CDR3 is 13 residues long. CDR3 in DNA: TGTGCCAGCTCACCATCGAAGAAAGAGACCCAGTACTTC. Residues: CASSPSKKETQYF. The full variable domain, with the rest looked up from reference TRBV18 and TRBJ2-5, is NAGVMQNPRHLVRRRGQEARLRCSPMKGHSHVYWYRQLPEEGLKFMVYLQKENIIDESGMPKERFSAEFPKEGPSILRIQQVVRGDSAAYFCASSPSKKETQYFGPGTRLLVL.

This clonotype has more than one count but fewer than ten. The genes are TRBV7-2 and TRBJ1-3; the match to TRBD1 covers 8 bases. The germline V gene has CDR1 SGHTA and CDR2 FQGNSA. The trim removed 5 bases at V and 0 bases at J, leaving 9 bases unmatched. The CDR3 runs 17 residues. CDR3 nucleotide sequence: TGTGCCAGCAGCCCCCGGACAGGGCTTAGCTCTGGAAACACCATATATTTT. This gives the protein CASSPRTGLSSGNTIYF. Supplemented by reference TRBV7-2 and TRBJ1-3, the full variable domain reads GAGVSQSPSNKVTEKGKDVELRCDPISGHTALYWYRQSLGQGLEFLIYFQGNSAPDKSGLPSDRFSAERTGGSVSTLTIQRTQQEDSAVYLCASSPRTGLSSGNTIYFGEGSWLTVV.

This clonotype came up a few times. This chain joins TRBV3-1 and TRBJ2-3; 12 bases are a match to TRBD2. The V gene end was trimmed by 4 bases and the J gene end by 6 bases; junction bases not matched to a gene: 5. The germline V gene has CDR1 LGHDT and CDR2 YNNKEL (reference sequence). The CDR3 consists of 15 residues. The CDR3 loop is CASSPRTSGTDTQYF. The CDR3 region has the DNA TGTGCCAGCAGCCCCCGGACTAGCGGGACGGATACGCAGTATTTT.

This chain connects TRBV7-9 to TRBJ2-7; TRBD1 or TRBD2 may be the D gene (5 bases each). The germline V gene encodes CDR1 SEHNR and CDR2 FQNEAQ (reference sequence). The CDR3 length is 15 residues. V lost 5 bases and J 0 bases, leaving 14 bases between the germline ends. The CDR3 reads CASSTVAGSSYEQYF. The CDR3, as DNA: TGTGCCAGCAGCACGGTGGCAGGGAGCTCCTACGAGCAGTACTTC.

This clonotype has just a few counts. The chain employs TRBV5-1 and TRBJ2-7; D call uncertain. Trimming pared 6 bases from V and 0 bases from J, leaving 10 bases between. There are 13 residues in the CDR3. The germline gives CDR1 SGHRS, CDR2 YFSETQ. The CDR3: CASKTEPSYEQYF. The DNA for the CDR3 is TGCGCCAGCAAAACAGAGCCCTCCTACGAGCAGTACTTC.

The J gene is TRBJ2-5, the V gene TRBV20-1; 10 bases align to TRBD1. The J segment lost 0 bases and the V segment lost 6 bases, leaving 10 bases of the junction unmatched. Germline V gene lookup returns CDR1 DFQATT and CDR2 SNEGSKA (reference sequence). The CDR3 runs to 16 residues. The CDR3 sequence is CSAARWDRGYQETQYF. CDR3 DNA: TGCAGTGCAGCAAGATGGGACAGGGGCTACCAAGAGACCCAGTACTTC.

The chain links TRBV7-9 to TRBJ2-1; TRBD2 aligns across 12 bases. The CDR3 runs to 15 residues. Germline CDR1 SEHNR, CDR2 FQNEAQ (reference sequence). The ends lost 5 bases at V and 5 bases at J; junction bases unmatched: 4. As DNA, the CDR3 is TGTGCCAGCAGCACCAGACTAGCGGGGGACAATGAGCAGTTCTTC. Amino acid sequence: CASSTRLAGDNEQFF.

V gene TRBV4-1 combines with J gene TRBJ1-4; D gene uncertain. Deletions cut 3 bases from V and 8 bases from J, with 7 bases between. The CDR3 length is 12 residues. The germline V gene encodes CDR1 MGHRA and CDR2 YSYEKL. The CDR3 region is CASSQPAEKLFF. The DNA for the CDR3 is TGCGCCAGCAGCCAGCCAGCGGAAAAACTGTTTTTT.

The sample holds many counts of this clonotype. The chain has TRBV2 and TRBJ2-4; 12 bases are a match to TRBD2. J lost 7 bases, V lost 6 bases, and 4 bases had no gene match. The CDR3 is 14 residues long. Germline V gene sequence: CDR1 SNHLY, CDR2 FYNNEI. CDR3: CASSPGLAGNIQYF. In nucleotides, the CDR3 is TGTGCCAGCAGCCCCGGACTAGCGGGGAACATTCAGTACTTC.

V gene TRBV5-1 combines with J gene TRBJ1-1, with a tentative D call TRBD1 (5 bases). The CDR3 is 14 amino acids. The V and J ends lost 0 bases and 5 bases respectively, with 11 bases between them. Germline V CDR1 and CDR2: SGHRS, YFSETQ. CDR3 region: CASSLGPTATEAFF. DNA for the CDR3: TGCGCCAGCAGCTTGGGTCCGACAGCGACTGAAGCTTTCTTT. Using reference TRBV5-1 and TRBJ1-1 for the parts outside the CDR3, the full variable domain is KAGVTQTPRYLIKTRGQQVTLSCSPISGHRSVSWYQQTPGQGLQFLFEYFSETQRNKGNFPGRFSGRQFSNSRSEMNVSTLELGDSALYLCASSLGPTATEAFFGQGTRLTVV.

This clonotype was recorded a few times. The chain employs TRBV10-3 and TRBJ1-1; possible D gene TRBD1, 5 bases. Trimming stripped 0 bases from V and 4 bases from J, with 15 bases between. This CDR3 comprises 16 residues. CDR1 is ENHRY, CDR2 SYGVKD, per germline. The CDR3 loop is CAISESSGLSGTEAFF. CDR3 bases: TGTGCCATCAGTGAGTCTTCGGGGCTGAGTGGCACTGAAGCTTTCTTT.

This clonotype was found a few times. V usage is TRBV29-1 and J usage is TRBJ2-7, with TRBD2 as a possible D gene (7 bases). V was clipped by 3 bases and J by 5 bases, with 11 bases between them. The CDR3 is 12 amino acids. CDR1 is SQVTM, CDR2 ANQGSEA, per germline. CDR3 in amino acids: CSVEGGGDEQYF. CDR3 bases: TGCAGCGTTGAGGGAGGGGGGGACGAGCAGTACTTC.

About this clonotype itself: One junction end disagrees with the germline gene, perhaps due to a read error. The chain couples TRBV6-5 to TRBJ1-2; D is possibly TRBD1 (5 bases). The CDR3 totals 13 residues. Germline V gene data show CDR1 as MNHEY and CDR2 as SVGAGI. The CDR3 loop reads CASRQLRDYGYTF. CDR3 DNA: TGTGCTAGCAGACAGTTGAGGGACTATGGCTACACCTTC.

This clonotype has just a few counts. V usage is TRBV4-1 and J usage is TRBJ2-5; D is possibly TRBD2 (5 bases). The CDR3 totals 14 residues. The germline V gene has CDR1 MGHRA and CDR2 YSYEKL. V lost 4 bases, J lost 5 bases, and 14 bases lay in between. The CDR3, as DNA: TGCGCCAGCAGCCCGGACTCTGTGGAGGAGACCCAGTACTTC. The encoded protein is CASSPDSVEETQYF.

The chain uses TRBV28 and TRBJ2-6; D remains ambiguous. Trimming shortened V by 4 bases and J by 0 bases, and 25 bases separated the two germline ends. Germline V CDR1 and CDR2: MDHEN, SYDVKM. The CDR3 contains 21 residues. The CDR3 nucleotides are TGTGCCAGCAGTTCAGGCAGGAAAGCGACACCCCTAAGCTCTGGGGCCAACGTCCTGACTTTC. The encoded protein is CASSSGRKATPLSSGANVLTF. Based on the CDR3 plus reference TRBV28 and TRBJ2-6, the full variable domain is DVKVTQSSRYLVKRTGEKVFLECVQDMDHENMFWYRQDPGLGLRLIYFSYDVKMKEKGDIPEGYSVSREKKERFSLILESASTNQTSMYLCASSSGRKATPLSSGANVLTFGAGSRLTVL.

This clonotype was found a few times. V gene TRBV4-3 combines with J gene TRBJ2-7, with 10 positions matching TRBD1. The CDR3 runs to 17 residues. Germline lookup yields CDR1 LGHNA and CDR2 YSLEER. J lost 1 base, V lost 0 bases, and 6 bases had no gene match. The CDR3 DNA follows: TGCGCCAGCAGCCAAGATGGCGGGACAGGGGTTTCCTACGAGCAGTACTTC. It codes for CASSQDGGTGVSYEQYF.

This clonotype showed up just a few times. The CDR3 DNA follows: TGTGCCACTAGAGACTCCAAAAACATTCAGTACTTC. Its translation is CATRDSKNIQYF. The chain recombines TRBV3-1 with TRBJ2-4; D remains unclear. The length of the CDR3 is 12 residues. Germline CDR1 LGHDT, CDR2 YNNKEL (reference sequence). Trimming shortened V by 10 bases and J by 2 bases, and 9 bases separated the two germline ends.

The chain couples TRBV5-1 to TRBJ2-5; 8 nucleotides match TRBD1. The end of the DNA aligns better with TRBJ2-7, so the J call may be wrong. CDR3 length: 15 amino acids. Germline V gene lookup returns CDR1 SGHRS and CDR2 YFSETQ. The CDR3 loop reads CASSLYTGGAYEQYF. CDR3 bases: TGCGCCAGCAGCCTCTATACAGGGGGTGCCTACGAGCAGTACTTC.

The genes are TRBV6-7 and TRBJ2-5; perhaps TRBD2 as D (6 bases). TRBV6-7 is an ORF for which the function is uncertain. The CDR3 length is 16 residues. The ends were cut back, 0 bases at V and 2 bases at J, with 13 bases in the middle. CDR3 amino acids: CASSYSIEREQETQYF. DNA of the CDR3: TGTGCCAGCAGTTACTCTATCGAACGGGAGCAAGAGACCCAGTACTTC.

The chain couples TRBV29-1 to TRBJ1-1; D perhaps matches TRBD1 (5 bases). Trimming removed 4 bases from V and 1 base from J, with 10 bases in between. In germline, CDR1 is SQVTM, CDR2 ANQGSEA. The CDR3 consists of 13 residues. The CDR3 sequence: CSVGQTQNTEAFF. The CDR3, as DNA: TGCAGCGTTGGACAGACACAGAACACTGAAGCTTTCTTT.

The chain combines TRBV25-1 with TRBJ2-6; 8 positions agree with TRBD1. The CDR3 is made up of 17 amino acids. Germline assignment: CDR1 MGHDK and CDR2 SYGVNS. V dropped 7 bases and J dropped 0; count of bases not matched to a gene: 8. The CDR3: CASTRDRSTSGANVLTF. DNA of the CDR3: TGTGCCAGCACCCGGGACAGGAGCACCTCTGGGGCCAACGTCCTGACTTTC.

This rearrangement joins TRBV7-2 to TRBJ2-4; D gene uncertain. Trimming took 1 base from V and 5 from J, leaving 9 bases between them. This CDR3 spans 14 amino acids. The germline gives CDR1 SGHTA, CDR2 FQGNSA. The CDR3 nucleotides read TGTGCCAGCAGCTTAGGACGGATGGAAAACATTCAGTACTTC. Amino acids: CASSLGRMENIQYF.

This rearrangement joins TRBV20-1 to TRBJ2-1; no clear D gene. The CDR3 totals 15 residues. Trimming pared 2 bases from V and 0 bases from J, leaving 11 bases between. Germline V lookup: CDR1 DFQATT, CDR2 SNEGSKA (reference sequence). The CDR3 region has the DNA TGCAGTGCTAGATCCTTAACAAGCTCCTACAATGAGCAGTTCTTC. Translation: CSARSLTSSYNEQFF.

This clonotype turned up a few times. The chain links TRBV6-5 to TRBJ2-4; weak D call: TRBD2 (5 bases). The CDR3 runs to 12 residues. Looked up from germline, CDR1 is MNHEY and CDR2 is SVGAGI. Trimming removed 8 bases from V and 3 bases from J, with 8 bases in between. CDR3 loop: CASSRDKNIQYF. CDR3 DNA: TGTGCCAGCTCCCGGGACAAAAACATTCAGTACTTC.

The chain employs TRBV12-5 and TRBJ2-5; D gene unclear. The DNA matches TRBJ2-1 better at its end, which makes the J call doubtful. The CDR3 totals 12 residues. CDR1 LGHNT and CDR2 FRNRAP come from the germline V gene. CDR3 nucleotides: TGTGCTAGTGGTTTGGTACCGGATGAGCAGTTCTTC. Translation gives CASGLVPDEQFF.

The V call is TRBV28, the J call TRBJ1-6; D is possibly TRBD1 (5 bases). Germline V gives CDR1 MDHEN, CDR2 SYDVKM. The CDR3 runs 16 residues. V gave up 1 base and J gave up 5 bases, with 12 bases separating them. The CDR3 here is CASSLLGVPNNSPLHF. As DNA, the CDR3 is TGTGCCAGCAGTTTATTGGGGGTCCCTAATAATTCACCCCTCCACTTT.